The next 27 T cell receptor beta chains were all read from a single sample in a study of T cell responses to AZD1222 COVID-19 vaccine. Clones were sequenced by immunoSEQ multiplex PCR, and TCRdb holds only the in-frame ones, with some missing. The data contain some 190,000 clones, about 90% of them singletons. The source material was peripheral blood, sampled 28 days after the second AZD1222 dose. The origin of the receptors is an adult who received the AZD1222 COVID-19 vaccine.

The gene calls are TRBV18 and TRBJ1-1, with TRBD1 identical over 9 bases. CDR3 length equals 16 residues. Germline V gene data show CDR1 as KGHSH and CDR2 as LQKENI. Trimming cost V 3 bases and J 2 bases; bases outside gene matches: 7. The CDR3 DNA sequence: TGTGCCAGCTCACCCCGAGACAGGGGGGAAAACACTGAAGCTTTCTTT. This codes for CASSPRDRGENTEAFF.

This rearrangement joins TRBV27 to TRBJ1-3; D is undetermined. Deletions cut 5 bases from V and 0 bases from J, with 11 bases between. The CDR3 is 15 amino acids. The germline gives CDR1 MNHEY, CDR2 SMNVEV (reference sequence). This CDR3 reads CASSPRWASGNTIYF. DNA of the CDR3: TGTGCCAGCAGTCCCCGGTGGGCCTCTGGAAACACCATATATTTT.

The chain joins TRBV5-1 to TRBJ1-1; perhaps TRBD1 as D (5 bases). The CDR3 runs 14 residues. Germline values: CDR1 SGHRS, CDR2 YFSETQ. V lost 4 bases and J lost 0, with 10 bases in between. The CDR3 spells CASSRGTMNTEAFF. CDR3 bases: TGCGCCAGCAGCCGAGGGACCATGAACACTGAAGCTTTCTTT. Filled out from reference TRBV5-1 and TRBJ1-1, the complete variable domain reads KAGVTQTPRYLIKTRGQQVTLSCSPISGHRSVSWYQQTPGQGLQFLFEYFSETQRNKGNFPGRFSGRQFSNSRSEMNVSTLELGDSALYLCASSRGTMNTEAFFGQGTRLTVV.

This clone came up once. The chain recombines TRBV11-2 with TRBJ1-2; tentative D call: TRBD1 (6 bases). Trimming stripped 1 base from V and 0 bases from J, with 18 bases between. The CDR3 is 18 amino acids. CDR1 and CDR2 (germline): SGHAT, FQNNGV. CDR3 residues: CASSLATGRRSPNYGYTF. The CDR3 nucleotides read TGTGCCAGCAGCTTAGCCACAGGGAGGAGAAGTCCTAACTATGGCTACACCTTC.

The chain recombines TRBV2 with TRBJ1-6, with D perhaps TRBD1 (5 bases). Germline V gene lookup returns CDR1 SNHLY and CDR2 FYNNEI. The V and J ends lost 4 bases and 8 bases respectively, with 12 bases between them. There are 14 residues in the CDR3. CDR3 residues: CASSVGDSDSPLHF. As DNA, the CDR3 is TGTGCCAGCAGTGTTGGGGACTCTGATTCACCCCTCCACTTT.

The J gene is TRBJ2-1, the V gene TRBV7-9; 9 nucleotides line up with TRBD1. Trimming at V came to 5 bases and at J to 9 bases, leaving 14 bases not matched to a gene. The CDR3 is 16 amino acids. Germline CDR1 is SEHNR and CDR2 is FQNEAQ (reference sequence). The CDR3 DNA reads TGTGCCAGCAGCAGTACAATAGTGGACAGGGGCGGTGAGCAGTTCTTC. It codes for CASSSTIVDRGGEQFF.

The rearrangement links TRBV15 to TRBJ1-4; a weak D match, TRBD1 (5 bases). The germline gives CDR1 LNHNV, CDR2 YYDKDF (reference sequence). With 0 bases removed from V and 8 bases from J, the gap between germline ends came to 13 bases. The CDR3 covers 15 residues. The chain's CDR3 is CATSRDLGDREKLFF. The CDR3 DNA is TGTGCCACCAGCAGAGACCTGGGGGATCGGGAAAAACTGTTTTTT.

The chain joins TRBV2 to TRBJ1-2; TRBD1 matches at 12 bases. Germline V gene lookup returns CDR1 SNHLY and CDR2 FYNNEI. This CDR3 comprises 13 residues. The V gene end was trimmed by 7 bases and the J gene end by 7 bases; junction bases not matched to a gene: 4. Here the CDR3 reads CASIRDRGPGYTF. CDR3 bases: TGTGCCAGCATCCGGGACAGGGGGCCTGGCTACACCTTC.

This clone was observed once. The gene calls are TRBV5-1 and TRBJ2-5, with D maybe TRBD2 (7 bases). With 6 bases removed from V and 5 bases from J, the gap between germline ends came to 20 bases. Per the germline V gene, CDR1 is SGHRS and CDR2 is YFSETQ. The length of the CDR3 is 15 residues. CDR3 amino acids: CASTFKGGEAETQYF. The CDR3 DNA sequence: TGCGCCAGCACTTTCAAAGGGGGGGAGGCCGAGACCCAGTACTTC.

The chain links TRBV24-1 to TRBJ2-1; a possible D gene is TRBD1 (7 bases). The ends were cut back, 3 bases at V and 3 bases at J, with 14 bases in the middle. Germline V gene sequence: CDR1 KGHDR, CDR2 SFDVKD. This CDR3 has 16 residues. CDR3 loop: CATSDPQGGSYNEQFF. The CDR3 DNA reads TGTGCCACCAGTGATCCTCAGGGGGGAAGCTACAATGAGCAGTTCTTC.

CDR3 nucleotide sequence: TGTGCCAGCAGTCCGGACAGGGGCCATTCACCCCTCCACTTT. Translating gives CASSPDRGHSPLHF. The chain uses TRBV27 and TRBJ1-6; 9 positions agree with TRBD1. The CDR3 length is 14 residues. Germline V lookup: CDR1 MNHEY, CDR2 SMNVEV (reference sequence). J was trimmed by 8 bases and V by 5 bases; bases with no gene match: 4.

CDR3 sequence: CASSHPRDVSSSYNSPLHF. CDR3 in DNA: TGTGCCAGCAGCCATCCCCGGGACGTTTCAAGCTCCTATAATTCACCCCTCCACTTT. This chain uses TRBV7-9 with TRBJ1-6, with D perhaps matching TRBD1 (5 bases). Germline CDR1 reads SEHNR; CDR2 reads FQNEAQ (reference sequence). Between the trimmed V and J ends, which lost 5 bases and 0 bases, there was a span of 20 bases. The CDR3 runs 19 residues.

V gene TRBV7-7 combines with J gene TRBJ2-1; a possible D gene is TRBD1 (5 bases). V lost 4 bases to trimming and J lost 0 bases, with 10 bases between them. Germline CDR1 is SSHAT and CDR2 is FNYEAQ (reference sequence). The CDR3 spans 15 residues. CDR3 region: CASSSRASSYNEQFF. For the CDR3, the DNA is TGTGCCAGCAGCTCCAGGGCCAGCTCCTACAATGAGCAGTTCTTC. Together with reference TRBV7-7 and TRBJ2-1, the CDR3 gives the full variable domain: GAGVSQSPRYKVTKRGQDVTLRCDPISSHATLYWYQQALGQGPEFLTYFNYEAQPDKSGLPSDRFSAERPEGSISTLTIQRTEQRDSAMYRCASSSRASSYNEQFFGPGTRLTVL.

The rearrangement joins TRBV4-1 to TRBJ2-3; TRBD2 matches at 10 bases. CDR1 MGHRA and CDR2 YSYEKL come from the germline V gene. Trimming cost V 6 bases and J 4 bases; bases outside gene matches: 10. There are 16 residues in the CDR3. The DNA for the CDR3 is TGCGCCAGCAGTCCTAGTCCTAGCGGGGGTGCAGATACGCAGTATTTT. This encodes CASSPSPSGGADTQYF.

This clone appeared a few times. The chain recombines TRBV18 with TRBJ1-2; TRBD1 matches at 8 bases. V shed 0 bases and J 6 bases; nucleotides not matched to a gene: 6. Germline V gene lookup returns CDR1 KGHSH and CDR2 LQKENI. The CDR3 length is 15 residues. In DNA, the CDR3 is TGTGCCAGCTCACCACCAGGTGACAGGGGAAATGGCTACACCTTC. Translating gives CASSPPGDRGNGYTF. The entire variable domain, with the rest obtained from reference TRBV18 and TRBJ1-2, is as follows: NAGVMQNPRHLVRRRGQEARLRCSPMKGHSHVYWYRQLPEEGLKFMVYLQKENIIDESGMPKERFSAEFPKEGPSILRIQQVVRGDSAAYFCASSPPGDRGNGYTFGSGTRLTVV.

This chain joins TRBV2 and TRBJ1-1; 11 bases line up with TRBD1. Trimming took 4 bases from V and 4 from J; bases not matched to a gene: 8. CDR1 SNHLY and CDR2 FYNNEI come from the germline V gene. CDR3 length equals 16 residues. CDR3 amino acids: CASSGTGGRGGTEAFF. The CDR3 region has the DNA TGTGCCAGCAGTGGGACAGGGGGCCGGGGTGGCACTGAAGCTTTCTTT. Supplemented by reference TRBV2 and TRBJ1-1, the full variable domain reads EPEVTQTPSHQVTQMGQEVILRCVPISNHLYFYWYRQILGQKVEFLVSFYNNEISEKSEIFDDQFSVERPDGSNFTLKIRSTKLEDSAMYFCASSGTGGRGGTEAFFGQGTRLTVV.

The J gene is TRBJ2-2, the V gene TRBV25-1; TRBD1 might be the D (5 bases). Germline V gives CDR1 MGHDK, CDR2 SYGVNS. The V end lost 2 bases, the J end lost 11 bases, and 12 bases lay between the germline ends. This CDR3 has 13 residues. CDR3 bases: TGTGCCAGCAGTGAAAATAACAGGAACGAGCTGTTTTTT. Its protein is CASSENNRNELFF.

The chain employs TRBV7-9 and TRBJ1-1; D perhaps matches TRBD1 (5 bases). CDR3 length: 14 amino acids. In germline, CDR1 is SEHNR, CDR2 FQNEAQ (reference sequence). V lost 5 bases to trimming and J lost 1 base, with 11 bases between them. CDR3 nucleotides: TGTGCCAGCAGCATAATAACAGGGAACACTGAAGCTTTCTTT. This codes for CASSIITGNTEAFF.

The J gene is TRBJ1-5, the V gene TRBV10-3; TRBD1 matches at 7 bases. The CDR3 length is 15 residues. Germline CDR1 and CDR2: ENHRY and SYGVKD. The trim removed 3 bases at V and 3 bases at J, leaving 5 bases unmatched. CDR3 DNA: TGTGCCATCAGTGATAAGACAGGGTTCAATCAGCCCCAGCATTTT. Translation: CAISDKTGFNQPQHF.

The CDR3 region has the DNA TGTGCCAGCAGTGTTCGGCAGGTGGAGACCCAGTACTTC. Residues: CASSVRQVETQYF. The V and J genes are TRBV2 and TRBJ2-5; no firm D call. Germline V gene sequence: CDR1 SNHLY, CDR2 FYNNEI. This CDR3 has 13 amino acids. The V end lost 4 bases, the J end lost 5 bases, and 11 bases lay between the germline ends.

J is TRBJ2-5 and V is TRBV5-5; D is unresolved. Germline loops: CDR1 SGHKS, CDR2 YYEKEE (reference sequence). V was trimmed by 0 bases and J by 3 bases, leaving 12 bases between them. CDR3 length: 15 amino acids. CDR3 region: CASSLDIATKETQYF. The DNA of the CDR3 is TGTGCCAGCAGCTTGGATATAGCAACTAAAGAGACCCAGTACTTC.

This chain joins TRBV7-2 and TRBJ1-2; D might be TRBD1 (6 bases). In germline, CDR1 is SGHTA, CDR2 FQGNSA. There are 18 residues in the CDR3. Trimming left V 6 bases short and J 0 bases short, with 23 bases between. In DNA, the CDR3 is TGTGCCAGCAGGGAAATTTTGTCAGGGGATGAGGCTAACTATGGCTACACCTTC. Protein: CASREILSGDEANYGYTF.

CDR3 nucleotide sequence: TGTGCCAGCTCTCCGACGGGTTGGTCCTACGAGCAGTACTTC. Amino acids: CASSPTGWSYEQYF. This chain links TRBV18 with TRBJ2-7; no clear D. The CDR3 covers 14 residues. Trimming removed 6 bases from V and 1 base from J, with 13 bases in between. Per the germline V gene, CDR1 is KGHSH and CDR2 is LQKENI.

J is TRBJ2-4 and V is TRBV9; 7 bases fit TRBD2. The V segment lost 1 base and the J segment 4 bases; nucleotides outside the gene matches: 2. The V gene's germline CDR1 is SGDLS and CDR2 YYNGEE. The CDR3 runs 14 residues. The CDR3: CASSVREGKNIQYF. CDR3 nucleotides: TGTGCCAGCAGCGTAAGGGAGGGTAAAAACATTCAGTACTTC.

This clone appeared many times. The chain uses TRBV2 and TRBJ1-5, with a possible D match to TRBD1 (5 bases). Germline V gene lookup returns CDR1 SNHLY and CDR2 FYNNEI. This CDR3 comprises 14 residues. The V gene lost 3 bases and the J gene lost 7 bases, with 13 bases spanning the gap. The CDR3 protein is CASSDEGNEQPQHF. Written as DNA, the CDR3 is TGTGCCAGCAGTGACGAGGGGAACGAGCAGCCCCAGCATTTT.

The table lists this clone with a count of one. The V and J genes are TRBV6-6 and TRBJ2-7, with 9 bases aligning to TRBD2. CDR3 size: 15 residues. The V gene's germline CDR1 is MNHNY and CDR2 SVGAGI (reference sequence). Trimming took 2 bases from V and 5 from J; bases not matched to a gene: 7. For the CDR3, the DNA is TGTGCCAGCAGTTACCTTAGCGGGAGTTCGGACGAGCAGTACTTC. It specifies CASSYLSGSSDEQYF.

This rearrangement joins TRBV18 to TRBJ1-6; the match to TRBD1 covers 7 bases. From germline, CDR1 is KGHSH and CDR2 LQKENI. The CDR3 contains 16 residues. The junction had 7 bases not matched to a gene; V was cut back by 3 bases and J by 5 bases. The CDR3 spells CASSPTGTENNSPLHF. CDR3 DNA: TGTGCCAGCTCACCGACCGGGACAGAAAATAATTCACCCCTCCACTTT.